These T cell receptor beta chains were read from a single sample in a study of blood T cell repertoires in COVID-19. Repertoires were generated with immunoSEQ multiplex PCR, while TCRdb's copy carries only in-frame clones and drops some. This table holds over 75,000 clones, around 93% found once. The material sequenced was peripheral blood. The receptors shown here come from a human donor with active COVID-19. The donor label of this sample is uncertain. CDR3s include the opening cysteine and the closing phenylalanine or tryptophan. The order of the fields is V gene, clone size, CDR3 length, J gene, D gene, CDR3 DNA, CDR3 protein. The D gene is left open where the match is weak. Clone size is given for some rows only: seen once, a few or many times, or a class if the clone is expanded.

TRBV27,.,16,TRBJ2-3,TRBD2,TGTGCCAGCAGTCCCCTCCCAGCGGGGGGCCGAGATACGCAGTATTTT,CASSPLPAGGRDTQYF
TRBV3-1/TRBV3-2,.,16,TRBJ2-7,.,TGTGCCAGCAGCCCAGGCCCGAGTGAAGGTTCCTACGAGCAGTACTTC,CASSPGPSEGSYEQYF
TRBV10-3,.,18,TRBJ2-7,TRBD1,TGTGCCATCAGTGAGCCGCTCCAGGGGGCCGCCGACTCCTACGAGCAGTACTTC,CAISEPLQGAADSYEQYF
TRBV2,.,15,TRBJ2-1,TRBD2,TGTGCCAGCAATTTCGGACTAGCGGGGTCCAATGAGCAGTTCTTC,CASNFGLAGSNEQFF
TRBV7-8,.,16,TRBJ2-7,.,TGTGCCAGCACCATAGGACCTAGGCGGACAACCTACGAGCAGTACTTC,CASTIGPRRTTYEQYF
TRBV24-1,once,14,TRBJ1-2,TRBD1,TGTGCCACCAGCCATACAGGGGCCACCTTTGGCTACACCTTC,CATSHTGATFGYTF
TRBV6-2/TRBV6-3,.,14,TRBJ2-1,.,TGTGCCAGCAGCCCCCGCGAGGAGTACAATGAGCAGTTCTTC,CASSPREEYNEQFF
TRBV10-1,.,19,TRBJ2-1,TRBD2,TGCGCCAGCAGTGCAGTTCGCGCTAGCGGAGACCGCTCCTACAATGAGCAGTTCTTC,CASSAVRASGDRSYNEQFF
TRBV19,.,12,TRBJ2-7,.,TGTGCCAGTAGAGGGGCCGATTACGAGCAGTACTTC,CASRGADYEQYF
TRBV2,.,13,TRBJ1-2,TRBD1,TGTGCCAGCAGGGGGACAGGGGGCCAGGGCTACACCTTC,CASRGTGGQGYTF
TRBV4-1,.,16,TRBJ2-7,.,TGCGCCAGCAGCGGAATAGTGACAGCTCCCGCCTACGAGCAGTACTTC,CASSGIVTAPAYEQYF
TRBV15,.,14,TRBJ1-2,TRBD1,TGTGCCACCAGCAGAGGAGGGACAGAGTATGGCTACACCTTC,CATSRGGTEYGYTF
TRBV19,.,15,TRBJ2-2,.,TGTGCCAGTAGTACCCGGTTTCCGAACACCGGGGAGCTGTTTTTT,CASSTRFPNTGELFF
TRBV19,.,12,TRBJ2-1,.,TGTGCCAGTAGTATGCAGACACCGCGACAGTTCTTC,CASSMQTPRQFF
TRBV3-1/TRBV3-2,.,17,TRBJ1-4,.,TGTGCCAGCAGCCCCCGACAAAGGCTTGCAACTAATGAAAAACTGTTTTTT,CASSPRQRLATNEKLFF
TRBV7-9,.,15,TRBJ1-3,.,TGTGCCAGCAGCCCCAAGTTCAGGGTGGGAAACACCATATATTTT,CASSPKFRVGNTIYF
TRBV27,.,15,TRBJ1-2,TRBD1,TGTGCCAGCAGTCCCACCAACATAAGACAGGGTGGCTACACCTTC,CASSPTNIRQGGYTF
TRBV6-5,.,13,TRBJ1-1,TRBD1,TGTGCCAGCAGGGCAGGGGGAGGCACTGAAGCTTTCTTT,CASRAGGGTEAFF
TRBV27,few,17,TRBJ1-5,TRBD1,TGTGCCAGCAGTTTATCGGGGGACAGGGTCAGCAATCAGCCCCAGCATTTT,CASSLSGDRVSNQPQHF
TRBV5-4,.,13,TRBJ2-7,TRBD1,TGTGCCTTCCGGACAGGGGGCTTCTACGAGCAGTACTTC,CAFRTGGFYEQYF
TRBV5-1,.,14,TRBJ2-7,TRBD1,TGCGCCAGCACCCGGTTACAGGGGGCTGGCGAGCAGTACTTC,CASTRLQGAGEQYF
TRBV27,.,14,TRBJ1-1,TRBD1,TGTGCCAGCAGCCACCGGGACAGGGGGGCTGAAGCTTTCTTT,CASSHRDRGAEAFF
TRBV27,.,13,TRBJ1-1,.,TGTGCCAGCAGAACAGGTATGAACACTGAAGCTTTCTTT,CASRTGMNTEAFF
TRBV9,.,15,TRBJ2-7,TRBD1,TGTGCCAGCAGCGTCGCTTCAGGGGGCAATTACGAGCAGTACTTC,CASSVASGGNYEQYF
TRBV12-5,few,14,TRBJ2-1,.,TGTGCTAGTGGTTTGGGACAGGCCTACAATGAGCAGTTCTTC,CASGLGQAYNEQFF
TRBV19,.,14,TRBJ1-4,.,TGTGCCAGTAGTCCCCAGGGTTGGAGTGAAAAACTGTTTTTT,CASSPQGWSEKLFF
TRBV28,.,14,TRBJ1-1,.,TGTGCCAGCAGTTTACTGGACACAAACACTGAAGCTTTCTTT,CASSLLDTNTEAFF
TRBV5-6,.,16,TRBJ1-6,TRBD1,TGTGCCAGCAGCTCCCGGACAGGGGTCTATAATTCACCCCTCCACTTT,CASSSRTGVYNSPLHF
TRBV6-4,.,16,TRBJ2-3,TRBD2,TGTGCCAGCAGCTCCAAGGCTAGCGGGGGATCAGATACGCAGTATTTT,CASSSKASGGSDTQYF
TRBV2,.,15,TRBJ1-4,TRBD1,TGTGCCAGCAATCGGGACAGGACTGAGAAAGAAAAACTGTTTTTT,CASNRDRTEKEKLFF
TRBV5-8,.,16,TRBJ2-7,TRBD2,TGTGCCAGCAGTCGGGGACTAGCGGGGGGGTCCTACGAGCAGTACTTC,CASSRGLAGGSYEQYF
TRBV7-2,.,16,TRBJ2-5,.,TGTGCCAGCAGCTTAGCCTGGGGGCGGTTCGGAGAGACCCAGTACTTC,CASSLAWGRFGETQYF
TRBV28,.,14,TRBJ2-7,TRBD1,TGTGCCAGCAGTCCGACAGGGGGGGCCTACGAGCAGTACTTC,CASSPTGGAYEQYF
TRBV13,.,17,TRBJ2-2,TRBD2,TGTGCCAGCAGCTCCCTAGCGGGGGGGCTCGACACCGGGGAGCTGTTTTTT,CASSSLAGGLDTGELFF
TRBV5-1,.,13,TRBJ1-2,.,TGCGCCAGCAGCTTGGAGGGGGTGAAGGGCTACACCTTC,CASSLEGVKGYTF
TRBV3-1/TRBV3-2,.,13,TRBJ2-1,.,TGTGCCAGCAGCCAAGACAGGGACAATGAGCAGTTCTTC,CASSQDRDNEQFF
TRBV10-3,.,12,TRBJ1-1,.,TGTGCCAGCGGGACCGGGAGGGGTGAAGCTTTCTTT,CASGTGRGEAFF
TRBV9,once,14,TRBJ1-1,TRBD1,TGTGCCAGCAGCTCCCAGGGGGATGTCACTGAAGCTTTCTTT,CASSSQGDVTEAFF
TRBV28,.,19,TRBJ2-3,TRBD1,TGTGCCAGCAGTTTGCGGGCACCATACAGGGGGAGTAGCACAGATACGCAGTATTTT,CASSLRAPYRGSSTDTQYF
TRBV9,.,16,TRBJ1-4,TRBD1,TGTGCCAGCAGCGGACGTTTAGGGACAGGAGGTGAAAAACTGTTTTTT,CASSGRLGTGGEKLFF
TRBV7-9,.,16,TRBJ2-5,TRBD2,TGTGCCAGCAGCTTAACCACTAGCGGGTTCCAAGAGACCCAGTACTTC,CASSLTTSGFQETQYF
TRBV6-5,.,12,TRBJ2-7,.,TGTGCCAGCAGCTCTTCCCCCTACGAGCAGTACTTC,CASSSSPYEQYF
TRBV19,.,13,TRBJ2-1,TRBD1,TGTGCCAGTATTCCGGACAGGGGCAATGAGCAGTTCTTC,CASIPDRGNEQFF
TRBV18,.,16,TRBJ1-6,.,TGTGCCAGCTCACCACTTCCACAGGGTTACAATTCACCCCTCCACTTT,CASSPLPQGYNSPLHF
TRBV6-5,.,11,TRBJ2-7,.,TGTGCCAGCAGTAGTATAGACGAGCAGTACTTC,CASSSIDEQYF
TRBV19,.,15,TRBJ1-3,.,TGTGCCAGTAGTATTTCCAGGCTCTCTGGAAACACCATATATTTT,CASSISRLSGNTIYF
TRBV2,.,15,TRBJ1-1,.,TGTGCCAGCAGGGCGGGGATGCTTGGGAACACTGAAGCTTTCTTT,CASRAGMLGNTEAFF
TRBV6-1,.,16,TRBJ2-1,.,TGTGCCAGCAGTGAAGCTTGGGCCGGCTACTACAATGAGCAGTTCTTC,CASSEAWAGYYNEQFF
TRBV6-4,.,16,TRBJ2-1,TRBD2,TGTGCCAGCAGTGAAAGGACTAGCGGGCCATACAATGAGCAGTTCTTC,CASSERTSGPYNEQFF
TRBV4-2,.,14,TRBJ2-1,.,TGTGCCAGCAGCCAAGATCAGCGATACAATGAGCAGTTCTTC,CASSQDQRYNEQFF
TRBV9,few,14,TRBJ2-7,TRBD1,TGTGCCAGCAGCGTTGGGTCGACAGGGTACGAGCAGTACTTC,CASSVGSTGYEQYF
TRBV20-1,.,11,TRBJ1-2,TRBD1,TGCAGTGCGCCCGGACAGGGTGGCTACACCTTC,CSAPGQGGYTF
TRBV7-9,.,16,TRBJ2-3,TRBD1,TGTGCCAGCAGCTTGTCCCGGGACAGGGGTTCAGATACGCAGTATTTT,CASSLSRDRGSDTQYF
TRBV2,.,12,TRBJ1-1,.,TGTGCCATCCCCGGGGGGGAGACTGAAGCTTTCTTT,CAIPGGETEAFF
TRBV28,few,15,TRBJ2-7,.,TGTGCCAGCAGTCCCCCGGGACTTCCTCTCAACGAGCAGTACTTC,CASSPPGLPLNEQYF
TRBV5-1,.,15,TRBJ1-1,TRBD1,TGCGCCAGCACGGGACAGGGAGCTGGAAACACTGAAGCTTTCTTT,CASTGQGAGNTEAFF
TRBV9,.,18,TRBJ2-1,TRBD1,TGTGCCAGCAGCGTAAAGAAACAGGGGGACAGGGAGGTCCATGAGCAGTTCTTC,CASSVKKQGDREVHEQFF
TRBV9,.,18,TRBJ2-3,TRBD1,TGTGCCAGCAGCGTGGGGGACAGGGGGCTAATGGGCACAGATACGCAGTATTTT,CASSVGDRGLMGTDTQYF